This passage covers 25 T cell receptor beta chains from one sample sequenced in a study of blood T cells in healthy people across ages. Sample-barcoded 5' priming and a J-beta primer mix drove a second PCR of roughly 7 to 11 cycles. TCRdb redid the calling of the 5' RACE reads with MiXCR, one entry per CDR3 protein. The table lists roughly 1.4 million distinct CDR3 sequences, 59% of them singletons. What was sequenced was blood. These receptors came from a man younger than 35 in good health.

The chain has TRBV28 and TRBJ2-3, with 10 bases fitting TRBD2. The CDR3 sequence is 14 residues long. Germline trimming cut 5 bases from V and 5 bases from J; bases unmatched to any gene: 4. Per germline, CDR1 MDHEN and CDR2 SYDVKM. CDR3 bases: TGTGCCAGCAGTAGCGGGGGGGCCGAAGATACGCAGTATTTT. This translates into CASSSGGAEDTQYF.

The V and J genes are TRBV2 and TRBJ1-1, with D perhaps matching TRBD1 (6 bases). CDR1 is SNHLY and CDR2 is FYNNEI in the germline V gene. V dropped 3 bases and J dropped 8 bases, with 13 bases sitting between them. CDR3 size: 13 residues. The CDR3 protein is CASSEGAGGEAFF. The CDR3 nucleotides read TGTGCCAGCAGTGAGGGGGCCGGCGGAGAAGCTTTCTTT.

The V call is TRBV7-9, the J call TRBJ1-1, with D uncertain. Looked up from germline, CDR1 is SEHNR and CDR2 is FQNEAQ (reference sequence). Trimming pared 2 bases from V and 3 bases from J, leaving 10 bases between. The CDR3 spans 14 residues. The CDR3 DNA reads as TGTGCCAGCAGCTTATCCGGACGGTACACTGAAGCTTTCTTT. It specifies CASSLSGRYTEAFF.

The chain carries TRBV6-2 or TRBV6-3 and TRBJ2-1; no firm D call. Per the germline V gene, CDR1 is MNHEY and CDR2 is SVGEGT. V was clipped by 2 bases and J by 1 base, with 12 bases between them. There are 16 residues in the CDR3. In nucleotides, the CDR3 is TGTGCCAGCAGTTACGATCGAAGGAGTTCCTACAATGAGCAGTTCTTC. Amino acids: CASSYDRRSSYNEQFF.

Regarding this clonotype: Compared with germline, one end of the junction differs, possibly owing to a read error. The V gene is TRBV4-3, the J gene TRBJ2-4; D is undetermined. Matching the DNA end better, TRBJ2-5 makes the J call doubtful. The germline gives CDR1 LGHNA, CDR2 YSLEER. The CDR3 totals 15 residues. In DNA, the CDR3 is TGCGCCAGCAGTCAAGATTGGGTCGCCGGGGAGACCCAGTACTTC. Translation gives CASSQDWVAGETQYF.

This sequence joins TRBV29-1 and TRBJ1-2; D ambiguous. Per the germline V gene, CDR1 is SQVTM and CDR2 is ANQGSEA. Trimming removed 2 bases from V and 3 bases from J, with 10 bases in between. This CDR3 has 13 amino acids. The CDR3 nucleotides read TGCAGCGTTGAAAGGGAGGAGGACTATGGCTACACCTTC. It translates to CSVEREEDYGYTF.

V and J are TRBV7-9 and TRBJ2-7; 9 bases are shared with TRBD1. The CDR3 covers 15 residues. Germline V CDR1 and CDR2: SEHNR, FQNEAQ (reference sequence). The J segment lost 4 bases and the V segment lost 5 bases, leaving 9 bases of the junction unmatched. The CDR3 region is CASSRRPGQGYEQYF. For the CDR3, the DNA is TGTGCCAGCAGCCGCCGGCCGGGACAGGGTTACGAGCAGTACTTC.

The gene calls are TRBV12-3 or TRBV12-4 and TRBJ1-2; D gene ambiguous. The germline V and J ends were trimmed by 6 bases and 8 bases, with 16 bases remaining between them. CDR3 length: 13 residues. CDR3: CASSPDSRGGYTF. As DNA, the CDR3 is TGTGCCAGCAGCCCCGATAGCAGAGGGGGCTACACCTTC.

The chain has TRBV29-1 and TRBJ2-7, with D possibly matching TRBD2 (6 bases). This CDR3 is 13 amino acids long. Germline-derived CDR1 and CDR2 are SQVTM and ANQGSEA. Trimming stripped 4 bases from V and 3 bases from J, with 13 bases between. In DNA form, the CDR3 reads TGCAGCGTTGTACTAGCAGATTACTACGAGCAGTACTTC. Amino acids: CSVVLADYYEQYF.

This clonotype appeared a few times. The J gene is TRBJ2-1, the V gene TRBV10-3; 9 bases fit TRBD2. Germline V gives CDR1 ENHRY, CDR2 SYGVKD. The ends lost 11 bases at V and 7 bases at J; junction bases unmatched: 6. The CDR3 has 12 residues. The CDR3 is CAHGREGNEQFF. The CDR3 coding sequence is TGTGCCCACGGGCGGGAGGGGAATGAGCAGTTCTTC.

The chain carries TRBV20-1 and TRBJ2-7; D remains ambiguous. Looked up from germline, CDR1 is DFQATT and CDR2 is SNEGSKA (reference sequence). The CDR3 loop spans 12 amino acids. V was trimmed by 0 bases and J by 8 bases, leaving 11 bases between them. CDR3 coding DNA: TGCAGTGCTAGAGATCCCAATTACAAGCAGTACTTC. Its translation is CSARDPNYKQYF.

This sequence joins TRBV27 and TRBJ2-3; D may be TRBD1 (6 bases). CDR3 length equals 15 residues. Germline V gene sequence: CDR1 MNHEY, CDR2 SMNVEV (reference sequence). The V end lost 2 bases, the J end lost 4 bases, and 13 bases lay between the germline ends. CDR3 residues: CASSLGGRGADTQYF. The CDR3 DNA follows: TGTGCCAGCAGTTTAGGAGGCAGGGGAGCAGATACGCAGTATTTT.

V gene TRBV12-3 or TRBV12-4 combines with J gene TRBJ2-5, with D perhaps matching TRBD1 or TRBD2 (6 bases each). Trimming shortened V by 5 bases and J by 3 bases, and 19 bases separated the two germline ends. CDR3 length equals 16 residues. The chain's CDR3 is CASSPFVGGLKETQYF. The DNA of the CDR3 is TGTGCCAGCAGTCCCTTCGTAGGGGGGCTGAAAGAGACCCAGTACTTC.

The chain employs TRBV4-1 and TRBJ2-3, with a possible D match to TRBD1 (6 bases). Germline CDR1 and CDR2: MGHRA and YSYEKL. Trimming pared 5 bases from V and 4 bases from J, leaving 16 bases between. The CDR3 length is 15 residues. CDR3 amino acids: CASSYPGHRSDTQYF. The CDR3 DNA is TGCGCCAGCAGCTATCCGGGACACCGGTCAGATACGCAGTATTTT.

The V gene is TRBV4-1, the J gene TRBJ2-4, with 10 nucleotides matching TRBD1. Germline loops: CDR1 MGHRA, CDR2 YSYEKL. The CDR3 is 16 residues long. V lost 2 bases, J lost 13 bases, and 14 bases stayed unmatched. The CDR3 protein is CASSQFPRDRGNRQYF. Here the CDR3 DNA reads TGCGCCAGCAGCCAATTTCCCCGGGACAGGGGAAACAGGCAGTACTTC.

The rearrangement joins TRBV7-2 to TRBJ2-5; 9 bases align to TRBD1. CDR1 is SGHTA, CDR2 FQGNSA, per germline. The V and J ends lost 5 bases and 5 bases, in that order; junction bases with no gene match: 12. The length of the CDR3 is 16 residues. CDR3 amino acids: CASSAGQGTFGETQYF. DNA of the CDR3: TGTGCCAGCAGCGCGGGACAGGGAACGTTTGGGGAGACCCAGTACTTC.

The chain recombines TRBV4-1 with TRBJ2-3, with TRBD1 matching over 8 bases. The V segment lost 2 bases and the J segment 2 bases; nucleotides outside the gene matches: 18. The germline gives CDR1 MGHRA, CDR2 YSYEKL. The CDR3 sequence is 20 residues long. CDR3 sequence: CASSQPGQDPVSAYTDTQYF. The CDR3 bases are TGCGCCAGCAGCCAACCGGGACAGGACCCCGTGAGCGCCTACACAGATACGCAGTATTTT.

This clonotype was seen only a few times. The V call is TRBV5-1, the J call TRBJ2-5; 7 bases map to TRBD1. Looked up from germline, CDR1 is SGHRS and CDR2 is YFSETQ. The CDR3 runs to 14 residues. J gave up 1 base and V 3 bases, and 3 bases lay outside the gene matches. The CDR3, as DNA: TGCGCCAGCAGCTATGACAGGGCCCAAGAGACCCAGTACTTC. Translation: CASSYDRAQETQYF.

The chain has TRBV6-1 and TRBJ2-2; D not resolved. Germline V gene lookup returns CDR1 MNHNS and CDR2 SASEGT. The CDR3 runs to 17 residues. V lost 7 bases and J 1 base, leaving 19 bases between the germline ends. The CDR3 region is CASIRKRAYMNTGELFF. As DNA, the CDR3 is TGTGCCAGCATTCGAAAACGCGCGTACATGAACACCGGGGAGCTGTTTTTT.

As regards this clonotype: The junction differs from germline at one of its ends, possibly a read error. The DNA for the CDR3 is TGTGCCAGCAGCCCCGTGGTCCCAGATACGCGGTATTTT. Encoded protein: CASSPVVPDTRYF. V usage is TRBV7-8 and J usage is TRBJ2-3, with unresolved D. The length of the CDR3 is 13 residues. Per the germline V gene, CDR1 is SGHVS and CDR2 is FQNEAQ.

This clonotype came up a few times. The V and J genes are TRBV7-6 and TRBJ2-1; tentatively, D is TRBD1 (5 bases). The V end lost 1 base, the J end lost 0 bases, and 13 bases lay between the germline ends. Germline lookup yields CDR1 SGHVS and CDR2 FNYEAQ. The CDR3 extends over 17 amino acids. This CDR3 is CASSLVSGPSSYNEQFF. The CDR3, as DNA: TGTGCCAGCAGCTTAGTATCAGGGCCCAGCTCCTACAATGAGCAGTTCTTC.

The chain links TRBV20-1 to TRBJ2-7; 12 positions agree with TRBD2. Germline V gives CDR1 DFQATT, CDR2 SNEGSKA (reference sequence). Germline trimming cut 5 bases from V and 6 bases from J; bases unmatched to any gene: 5. CDR3 size: 13 residues. The CDR3 region is CSAVTSGSAEQYF. The CDR3 DNA reads as TGCAGTGCTGTGACTAGCGGGAGTGCCGAGCAGTACTTC.

The chain combines TRBV5-6 with TRBJ2-7, with D perhaps TRBD2 (5 bases). V shed 4 bases and J shed 3 bases, with 11 bases lying between them. CDR3 length: 13 amino acids. The germline gives CDR1 SGHDT, CDR2 YYEEEE. CDR3 bases: TGTGCCAGCAGCCTCGGGGTAGACTACGAGCAGTACTTC. Translated, it gives CASSLGVDYEQYF. The full variable domain, with the rest looked up from reference TRBV5-6 and TRBJ2-7, is DAGVTQSPTHLIKTRGQQVTLRCSPKSGHDTVSWYQQALGQGPQFIFQYYEEEERQRGNFPDRFSGHQFPNYSSELNVNALLLGDSALYLCASSLGVDYEQYFGPGTRLTVT.

This clonotype was counted between two and nine times. The chain couples TRBV7-9 to TRBJ1-2, with 7 positions matching TRBD1. The CDR3 loop spans 12 amino acids. Per germline, CDR1 SEHNR and CDR2 FQNEAQ (reference sequence). V dropped 7 bases and J dropped 4; count of bases not matched to a gene: 3. DNA for the CDR3: TGTGCCAGCACCGACAGGGCCTATGGCTACACCTTC. This translates into CASTDRAYGYTF.

This sequence joins TRBV24-1 and TRBJ2-3; D is possibly TRBD1 or TRBD2 (6 bases each). The CDR3 runs 15 residues. V lost 6 bases to trimming and J lost 4 bases, with 16 bases between them. CDR1 KGHDR and CDR2 SFDVKD come from the germline V gene. The CDR3 DNA reads as TGTGCCACCAGTCTTGGGGGGCGAGGTGCAGATACGCAGTATTTT. The encoded protein is CATSLGGRGADTQYF.